This T cell receptor (beta chain) derives from a study of graft-versus-host responses after intestinal transplantation. As for the study in general: Multivisceral, liver-intestinal, or isolated intestinal grafts went to recipients. Once they had received anti-thymocyte globulin induction, all recipients took tacrolimus and steroids for about three years. Findings and caveats of the study: Some patients had graft-donor T cell macrochimerism. In their allografts, the ratios of graft-versus-host to host-versus-graft T cell clones were high.

Comments on this clone: Its antigen is unidentified.

Per the germline V gene, CDR1 is KGHSH and CDR2 is LQKENI. The CDR3 has 15 amino acids. Trimming removed 1 base from V and 4 bases from J, with 13 bases in between. This table comes from immunoSEQ multiplex PCR, and its TCRdb copy is limited to in-frame clones, with some not included. The sample lists 130,000 to 150,000 clones; around 90% were seen once. The TCR sequence derives from a human donor who received an intestinal transplant. The V gene is TRBV18, the J gene TRBJ1-1, with TRBD1 as a possible D gene (5 bases). The material sequenced was unstimulated CD4+ T cells sorted from spleen or lymph node cells, taken before intestinal transplant. CDR3 sequence: CASSPLGIGTTEAFF. In DNA, the CDR3 is TGTGCCAGCTCACCACTCGGGATAGGGACCACTGAAGCTTTCTTT.